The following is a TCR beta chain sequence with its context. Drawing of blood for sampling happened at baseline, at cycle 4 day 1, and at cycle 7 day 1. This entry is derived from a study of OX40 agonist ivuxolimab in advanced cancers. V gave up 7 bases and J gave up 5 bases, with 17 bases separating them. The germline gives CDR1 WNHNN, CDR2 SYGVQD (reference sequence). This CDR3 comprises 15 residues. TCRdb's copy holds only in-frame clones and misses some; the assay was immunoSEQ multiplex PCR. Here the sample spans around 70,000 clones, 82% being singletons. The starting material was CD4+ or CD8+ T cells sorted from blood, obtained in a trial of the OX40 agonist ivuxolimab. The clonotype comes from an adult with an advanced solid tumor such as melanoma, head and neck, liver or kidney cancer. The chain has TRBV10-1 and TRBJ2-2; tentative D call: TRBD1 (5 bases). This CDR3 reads CASKAGPLRTGELFF. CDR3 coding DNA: TGCGCCAGCAAAGCAGGGCCGCTGAGGACCGGGGAGCTGTTTTTT.